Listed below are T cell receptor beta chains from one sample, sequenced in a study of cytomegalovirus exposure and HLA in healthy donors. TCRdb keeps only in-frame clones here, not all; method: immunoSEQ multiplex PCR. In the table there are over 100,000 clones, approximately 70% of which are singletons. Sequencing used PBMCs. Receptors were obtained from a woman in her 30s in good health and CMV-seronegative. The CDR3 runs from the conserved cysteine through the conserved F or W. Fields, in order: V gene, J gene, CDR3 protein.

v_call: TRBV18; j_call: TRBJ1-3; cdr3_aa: CASSPPGQGGGNTIYF
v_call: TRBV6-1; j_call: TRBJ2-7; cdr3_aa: CASSDASGSSYEQYF
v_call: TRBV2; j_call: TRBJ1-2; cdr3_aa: CASTADWTGGGYTF
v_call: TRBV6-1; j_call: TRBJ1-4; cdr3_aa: CASSERGANEKLFF
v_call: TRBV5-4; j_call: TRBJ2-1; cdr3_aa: CASSSSSGPLGGNEQFF
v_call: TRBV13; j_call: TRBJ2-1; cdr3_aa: CASTVAGGFDNNEQFF
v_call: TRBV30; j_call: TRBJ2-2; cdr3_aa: CAWKDGGDTGELFF
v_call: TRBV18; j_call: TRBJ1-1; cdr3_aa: CASSPTQGSRNTEAFF
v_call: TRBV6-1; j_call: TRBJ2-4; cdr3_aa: CASKGFTGKNIQYF
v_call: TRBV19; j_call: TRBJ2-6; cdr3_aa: CASTYTAGSSGANVLTF
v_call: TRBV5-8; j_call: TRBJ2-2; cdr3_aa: CASSPPAGGKGTGELFF
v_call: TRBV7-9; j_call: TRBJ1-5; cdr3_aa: CASSTSGGRGNQPQHF
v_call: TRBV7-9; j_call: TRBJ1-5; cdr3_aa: CASSFGTQPQHF
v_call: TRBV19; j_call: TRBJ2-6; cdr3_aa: CASTPWRSGANVLTF
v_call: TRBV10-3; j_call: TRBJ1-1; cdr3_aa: CAISESDHDRQAFF
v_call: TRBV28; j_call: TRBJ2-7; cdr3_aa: CASCFQPGMLGEQYF
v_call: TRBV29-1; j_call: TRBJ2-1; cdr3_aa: CSVADHGGARYNEQFF
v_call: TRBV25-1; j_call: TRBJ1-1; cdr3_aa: CASSEVGGGTEAFF
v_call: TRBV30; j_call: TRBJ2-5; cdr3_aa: CAWRGFFSGKTQYF
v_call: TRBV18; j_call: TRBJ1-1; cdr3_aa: CASSPRNKPGQGYYPEAFF
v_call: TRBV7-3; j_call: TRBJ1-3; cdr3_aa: CASSSPDRAGNTIYF
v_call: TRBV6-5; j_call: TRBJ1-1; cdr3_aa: CASSYATGPFEALF
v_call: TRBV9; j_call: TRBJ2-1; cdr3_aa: CASSVVGGDNEQFF
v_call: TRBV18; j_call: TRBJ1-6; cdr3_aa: CASSPYSDYNSPLHF
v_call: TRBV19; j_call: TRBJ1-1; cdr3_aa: CASRPAGGATEAFF
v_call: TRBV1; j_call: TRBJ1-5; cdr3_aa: CTSSQECRVQPQHF
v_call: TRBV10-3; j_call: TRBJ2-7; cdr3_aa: CAIRGLAGTYEQYF